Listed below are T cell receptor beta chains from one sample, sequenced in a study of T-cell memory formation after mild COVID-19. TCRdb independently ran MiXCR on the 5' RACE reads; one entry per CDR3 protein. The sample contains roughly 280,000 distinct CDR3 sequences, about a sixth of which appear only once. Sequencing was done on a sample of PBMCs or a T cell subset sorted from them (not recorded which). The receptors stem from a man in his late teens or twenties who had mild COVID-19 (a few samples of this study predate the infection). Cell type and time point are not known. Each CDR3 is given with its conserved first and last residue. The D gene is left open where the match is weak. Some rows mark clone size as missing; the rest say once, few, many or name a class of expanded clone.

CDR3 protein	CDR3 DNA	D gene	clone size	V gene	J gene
CASRSPGANTGELFF	TGCGCCAGCAGGTCTCCGGGGGCGAACACCGGGGAGCTGTTTTTT	NA	NA	TRBV10-2	TRBJ2-2
CSARDLTGYYNEQFF	TGCAGTGCTAGAGATTTGACAGGGTACTACAATGAGCAGTTCTTC	TRBD1	NA	TRBV20-1	TRBJ2-1
CASTVRVGNSPLHF	TGCGCCAGCACAGTACGGGTGGGGAATTCACCCCTCCACTTT	NA	few	TRBV5-1	TRBJ1-6
CASSQEMYEKLFF	TGCGCCAGCAGCCAAGAGATGTACGAAAAACTGTTTTTT	NA	NA	TRBV4-3	TRBJ1-4
CATFAGLYEQYF	TGTGCCACCTTCGCGGGCCTCTACGAGCAGTACTTC	NA	many	TRBV6-6	TRBJ2-7
CSATTGTGGSNEQFF	TGCAGTGCTACAACCGGGACAGGGGGTTCCAATGAGCAGTTCTTC	TRBD1	many	TRBV20-1	TRBJ2-1
CASRHGQGMNEQFF	TGTGCCAGCAGGCACGGACAGGGGATGAATGAGCAGTTCTTC	TRBD1	NA	TRBV12-3/TRBV12-4	TRBJ2-1
CASSSLTSEGETQYF	TGCGCCAGCAGCTCGCTGACTAGCGAGGGAGAGACCCAGTACTTC	TRBD2	NA	TRBV5-1	TRBJ2-5
CASSQAGAGNQPQHF	TGCGCCAGCAGCCAAGCCGGGGCAGGAAATCAGCCCCAGCATTTT	NA	few	TRBV4-1	TRBJ1-5
CASSSGNYGYTF	TGTGCCAGCAGTTCAGGAAACTATGGCTACACCTTC	NA	few	TRBV28	TRBJ1-2
CASSLRQKAFF	TGTGCCAGCAGTCTTAGACAGAAAGCTTTCTTT	NA	NA	TRBV12-3/TRBV12-4	TRBJ1-1
CASSQGTVFYNEQFF	TGTGCCAGCAGCCAAGGGACAGTATTTTACAATGAGCAGTTCTTC	NA	NA	TRBV3-1	TRBJ2-1
CASSLMASGIQETQYF	TGTGCCAGCAGCTTAATGGCTAGCGGAATCCAAGAGACCCAGTACTTC	TRBD2	few	TRBV7-2	TRBJ2-5
CASGLVVGAGELFF	TGTGCTAGTGGTTTGGTCGTAGGGGCCGGGGAGCTGTTTTTT	NA	few	TRBV12-5	TRBJ2-2
CATSGGGPTGELFF	TGTGCCACCAGCGGGGGGGGGCCGACCGGGGAGCTGTTTTTT	NA	NA	TRBV15	TRBJ2-2
CASSLISQGGQPQHF	TGTGCCAGCAGCTTGATCAGTCAGGGCGGTCAGCCCCAGCATTTT	NA	NA	TRBV5-5	TRBJ1-5